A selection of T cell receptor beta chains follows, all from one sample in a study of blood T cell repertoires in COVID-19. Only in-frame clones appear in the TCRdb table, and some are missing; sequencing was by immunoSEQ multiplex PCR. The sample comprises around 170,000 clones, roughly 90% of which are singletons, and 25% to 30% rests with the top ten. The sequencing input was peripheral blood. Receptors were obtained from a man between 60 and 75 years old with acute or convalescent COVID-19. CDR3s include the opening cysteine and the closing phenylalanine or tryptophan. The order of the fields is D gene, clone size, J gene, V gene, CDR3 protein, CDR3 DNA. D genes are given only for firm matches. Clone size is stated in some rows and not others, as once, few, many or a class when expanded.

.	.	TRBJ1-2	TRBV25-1	CASREDGGYTF	TGTGCCAGCAGGGAGGATGGAGGCTACACCTTC
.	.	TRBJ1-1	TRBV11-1	CASSLSARRAAEAFF	TGTGCCAGCAGCTTATCCGCCCGACGCGCGGCTGAAGCTTTCTTT
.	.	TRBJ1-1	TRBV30	CAWRLGWRNTEAFF	TGTGCCTGGAGACTAGGGTGGAGGAACACTGAAGCTTTCTTT
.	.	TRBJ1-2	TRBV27	CASSLARAYGYTF	TGTGCCAGCAGTTTAGCCAGGGCCTATGGCTACACCTTC
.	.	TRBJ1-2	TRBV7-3	CASSLTQGGYTF	TGTGCCAGCAGCTTAACCCAGGGGGGCTACACCTTC
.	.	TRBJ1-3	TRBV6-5	CASSIRGAGNTIYF	TGTGCCAGCAGTATCAGGGGAGCTGGAAACACCATATATTTT
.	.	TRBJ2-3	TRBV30	CAWSDIADTQYF	TGTGCCTGGAGTGATATAGCGGATACGCAGTATTTT
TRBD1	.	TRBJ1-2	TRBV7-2	CASSPRTGEDGYTF	TGTGCCAGCAGCCCCAGGACAGGGGAAGATGGCTACACCTTC
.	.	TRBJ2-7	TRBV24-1	CATSDTGGPHEQYF	TGTGCCACCAGTGACACGGGGGGCCCCCACGAGCAGTACTTC
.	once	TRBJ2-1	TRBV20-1	CSASNRQGTYNEQFF	TGCAGTGCTAGTAATCGTCAGGGTACCTACAATGAGCAGTTCTTC
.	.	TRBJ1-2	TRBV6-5	CASSYGGHQTRNGYTF	TGTGCCAGCAGTTACGGGGGACACCAAACAAGAAATGGCTACACCTTC
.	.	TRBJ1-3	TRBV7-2	CASSMGHVSGNTIYF	TGTGCCAGCAGCATGGGACACGTCTCTGGAAACACCATATATTTT
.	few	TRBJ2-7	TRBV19	CASSKGSPGQKSPEQYF	TGTGCCAGTAGTAAGGGATCCCCGGGACAAAAGTCTCCCGAGCAGTACTTC
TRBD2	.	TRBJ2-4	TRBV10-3	CATSLLAGGGVAKNIQYF	TGTGCCACCAGCCTACTAGCGGGAGGTGGGGTAGCCAAAAACATTCAGTACTTC
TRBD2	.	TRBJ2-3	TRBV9	CASSVGTSGALNTQYF	TGTGCCAGCAGCGTAGGGACTAGCGGTGCTCTGAATACGCAGTATTTT
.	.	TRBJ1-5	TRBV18	CASSLGGGNQPQHF	TGTGCCAGCTCACTGGGGGGAGGCAATCAGCCCCAGCATTTT
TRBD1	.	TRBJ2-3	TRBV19	CASSTGDSSYYTDTQYF	TGTGCCAGTAGTACCGGGGACAGCTCCTATTACACAGATACGCAGTATTTT
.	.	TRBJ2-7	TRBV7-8	CASSLVPTSSTEQYF	TGTGCCAGCAGCTTAGTTCCGACATCGAGCACCGAGCAGTACTTC
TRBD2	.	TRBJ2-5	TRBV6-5	CASRALGGGETQYF	TGTGCCAGCAGAGCCCTCGGCGGGGGGGAGACCCAGTACTTC
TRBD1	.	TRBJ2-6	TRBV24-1	CATEGQGAFPGANVLTF	TGTGCCACCGAGGGCCAGGGGGCTTTCCCTGGGGCCAACGTCCTGACTTTC
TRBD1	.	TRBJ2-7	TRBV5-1	CASSRDSAGEQYF	TGCGCCAGTTCTCGGGACAGTGCTGGAGAGCAGTACTTC
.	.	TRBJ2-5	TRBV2	CASSEAAGQETQYF	TGTGCCAGCAGTGAGGCGGCAGGGCAAGAGACCCAGTACTTC
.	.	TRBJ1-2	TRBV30	CAWKDGGYGYTF	TGTGCCTGGAAAGACGGAGGATATGGCTACACCTTC
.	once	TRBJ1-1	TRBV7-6	CASSFGEAGEAFF	TGTGCCAGCAGCTTCGGTGAGGCGGGGGAAGCTTTCTTT
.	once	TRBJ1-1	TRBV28	CASSRAGNTEAFF	TGTGCCAGCAGCCGCGCGGGGAACACTGAAGCTTTCTTT
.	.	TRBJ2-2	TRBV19	CASSLGQNTGELFF	TGTGCCAGTAGCCTTGGACAGAACACCGGGGAGCTGTTTTTT
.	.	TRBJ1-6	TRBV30	CAHTPNYNSPLHF	TGTGCCCACACACCGAACTATAATTCACCCCTCCACTTT
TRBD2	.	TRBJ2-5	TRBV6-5	CASSYPGRGGQETQYF	TGTGCCAGCAGTTACCCCGGACGCGGGGGCCAAGAGACCCAGTACTTC
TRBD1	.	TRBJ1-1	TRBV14	CASSQEWGPQGDTEAFF	TGTGCCAGCAGCCAAGAATGGGGCCCACAGGGGGACACTGAAGCTTTCTTT
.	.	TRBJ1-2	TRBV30	CAWRAVGYTF	TGTGCCTGGAGGGCAGTAGGCTACACCTTC